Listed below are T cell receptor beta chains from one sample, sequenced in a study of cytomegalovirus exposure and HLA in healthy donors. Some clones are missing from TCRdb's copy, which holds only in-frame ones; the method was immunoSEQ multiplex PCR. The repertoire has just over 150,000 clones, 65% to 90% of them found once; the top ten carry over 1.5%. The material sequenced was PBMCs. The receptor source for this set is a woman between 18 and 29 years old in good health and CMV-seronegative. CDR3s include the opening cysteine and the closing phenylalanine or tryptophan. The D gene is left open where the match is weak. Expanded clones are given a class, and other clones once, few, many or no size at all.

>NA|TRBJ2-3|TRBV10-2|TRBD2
CASSELAGSTDTQYF
TGCGCCAGCAGTGAACTAGCGGGTTCCACAGATACGCAGTATTTT
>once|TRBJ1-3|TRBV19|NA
CASIFSGGISGNTIYF
TGTGCCAGTATCTTCAGCGGAGGTATTTCTGGAAACACCATATATTTT
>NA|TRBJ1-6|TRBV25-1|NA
CASSEAGTKNSPLHF
TGTGCCAGCAGTGAAGCGGGCACTAAGAATTCACCCCTCCACTTT
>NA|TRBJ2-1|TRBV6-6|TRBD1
CASIMRDRDNEQFF
TGTGCCAGCATCATGAGAGACAGGGACAATGAGCAGTTCTTC
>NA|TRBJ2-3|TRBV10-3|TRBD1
CAISEGQGAVDTQYF
TGTGCCATCAGTGAAGGTCAGGGGGCTGTAGATACGCAGTATTTT
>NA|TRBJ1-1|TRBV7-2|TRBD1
CASSSGQGMNTEAFF
TGTGCCAGCAGCTCCGGACAGGGTATGAACACTGAAGCTTTCTTT
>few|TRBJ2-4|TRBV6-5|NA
CASSLQGAQNIQYF
TGTGCCAGCAGTCTACAGGGAGCGCAAAACATTCAGTACTTC
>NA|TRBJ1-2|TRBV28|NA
CASSRTGDRSYTF
TGTGCCAGCAGCAGGACGGGGGATAGGAGCTACACCTTC
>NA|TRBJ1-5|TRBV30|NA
CAWSPRGASNQPQHF
TGTGCCTGGAGTCCCCGGGGGGCCAGCAATCAGCCCCAGCATTTT
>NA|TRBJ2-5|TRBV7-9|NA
CASSIAGQETQYF
TGTGCCAGCAGCATCGCAGGGCAAGAGACCCAGTACTTC
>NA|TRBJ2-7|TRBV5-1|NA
CASSLGSTAYEQYF
TGCGCCAGCAGCTTGGGGTCTACAGCTTACGAGCAGTACTTC
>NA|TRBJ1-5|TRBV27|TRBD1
CATTGTGFWPQHF
TGTGCCACTACCGGGACAGGGTTTTGGCCCCAGCATTTT
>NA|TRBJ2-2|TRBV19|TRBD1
CASRWTGSTGELFF
TGTGCCAGTAGATGGACAGGGAGCACCGGGGAGCTGTTTTTT
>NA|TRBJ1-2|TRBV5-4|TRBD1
CASSLVDRGIHGYTF
TGTGCCAGCAGCTTGGTGGACAGGGGGATTCATGGCTACACCTTC